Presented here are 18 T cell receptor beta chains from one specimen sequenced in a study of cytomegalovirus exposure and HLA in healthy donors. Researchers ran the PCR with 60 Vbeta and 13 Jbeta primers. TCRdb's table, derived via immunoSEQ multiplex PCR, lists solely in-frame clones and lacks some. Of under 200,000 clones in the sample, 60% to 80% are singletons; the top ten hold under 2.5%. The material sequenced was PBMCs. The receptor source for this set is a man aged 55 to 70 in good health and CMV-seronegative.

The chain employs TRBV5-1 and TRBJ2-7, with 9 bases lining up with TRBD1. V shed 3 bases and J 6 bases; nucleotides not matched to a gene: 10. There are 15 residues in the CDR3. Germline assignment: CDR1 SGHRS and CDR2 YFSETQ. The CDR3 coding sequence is TGCGCCAGCAGCTCGGATGGGACAGGGAGTCGCGAGCAGTACTTC. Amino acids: CASSSDGTGSREQYF.

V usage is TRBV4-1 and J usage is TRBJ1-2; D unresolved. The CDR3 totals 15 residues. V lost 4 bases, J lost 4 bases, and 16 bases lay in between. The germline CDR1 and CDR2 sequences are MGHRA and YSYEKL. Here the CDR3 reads CASSPSFSQLYGYTF. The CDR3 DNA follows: TGCGCCAGCAGCCCCAGTTTCTCACAGCTCTATGGCTACACCTTC.

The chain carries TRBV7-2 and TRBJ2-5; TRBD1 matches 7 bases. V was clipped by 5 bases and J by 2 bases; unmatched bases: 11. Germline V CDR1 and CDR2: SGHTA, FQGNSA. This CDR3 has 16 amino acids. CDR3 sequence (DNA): TGTGCCAGCAGCCTTAGAGCCGGGACAGCACAAGAGACCCAGTACTTC. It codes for CASSLRAGTAQETQYF.

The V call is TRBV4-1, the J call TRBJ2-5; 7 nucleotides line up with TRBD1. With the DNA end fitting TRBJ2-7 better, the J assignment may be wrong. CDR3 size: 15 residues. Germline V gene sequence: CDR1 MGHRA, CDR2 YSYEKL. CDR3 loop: CASSLETGVSYEQYF. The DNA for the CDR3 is TGCGCCAGCAGCCTTGAAACAGGGGTCTCCTACGAGCAGTACTTC.

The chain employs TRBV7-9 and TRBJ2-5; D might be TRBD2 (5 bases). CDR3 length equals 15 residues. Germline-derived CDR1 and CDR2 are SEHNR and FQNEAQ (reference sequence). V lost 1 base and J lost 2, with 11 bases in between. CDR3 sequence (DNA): TGTGCCAGCAGCTTAGGGGAGAGTGGGCAAGAGACCCAGTACTTC. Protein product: CASSLGESGQETQYF.

The CDR3 DNA is TGTGCCATCAGAGAAGACAGGGCTCGCAATGAGCAGTTCTTC. This gives the protein CAIREDRARNEQFF. The gene calls are TRBV10-3 and TRBJ2-1; 7 positions match TRBD1. Germline CDR1 is ENHRY and CDR2 is SYGVKD. J gave up 6 bases and V 6 bases, and 8 bases lay outside the gene matches. This CDR3 has 14 amino acids.

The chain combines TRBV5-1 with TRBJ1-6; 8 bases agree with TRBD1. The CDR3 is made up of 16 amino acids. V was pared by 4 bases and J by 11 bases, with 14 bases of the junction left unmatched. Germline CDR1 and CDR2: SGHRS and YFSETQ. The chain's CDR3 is CASSHGVQGAEAPLHF. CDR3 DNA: TGCGCCAGCAGCCACGGCGTGCAGGGGGCCGAAGCACCCCTCCACTTT. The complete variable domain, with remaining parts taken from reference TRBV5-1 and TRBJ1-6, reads KAGVTQTPRYLIKTRGQQVTLSCSPISGHRSVSWYQQTPGQGLQFLFEYFSETQRNKGNFPGRFSGRQFSNSRSEMNVSTLELGDSALYLCASSHGVQGAEAPLHFGNGTRLTVT.

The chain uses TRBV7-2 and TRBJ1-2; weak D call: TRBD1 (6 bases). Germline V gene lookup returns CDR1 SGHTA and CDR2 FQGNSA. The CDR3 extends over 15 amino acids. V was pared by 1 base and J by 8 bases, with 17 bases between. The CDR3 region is CASSLVRGGREGYTF. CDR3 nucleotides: TGTGCCAGCAGCTTAGTGAGGGGGGGGAGGGAGGGCTACACCTTC.

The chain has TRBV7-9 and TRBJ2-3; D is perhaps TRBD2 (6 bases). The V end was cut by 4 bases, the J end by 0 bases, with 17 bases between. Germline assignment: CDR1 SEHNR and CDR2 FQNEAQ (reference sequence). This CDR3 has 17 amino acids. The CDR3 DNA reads TGTGCCAGCAGCTCACCTCCGTCGGGGGATAGCACAGATACGCAGTATTTT. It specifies CASSSPPSGDSTDTQYF. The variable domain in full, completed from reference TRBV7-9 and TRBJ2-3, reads DTGVSQNPRHKITKRGQNVTFRCDPISEHNRLYWYRQTLGQGPEFLTYFQNEAQLEKSRLLSDRFSAERPKGSFSTLEIQRTEQGDSAMYLCASSSPPSGDSTDTQYFGPGTRLTVL.

The CDR3 loop is CASSLRAGEGNQPQHF. The CDR3 nucleotides are TGTGCCAGCAGCCTAAGGGCAGGGGAAGGCAATCAGCCCCAGCATTTT. The chain employs TRBV5-5 and TRBJ1-5, with D possibly being TRBD1 (6 bases). This CDR3 is 16 amino acids long. The germline CDR1 and CDR2 sequences are SGHKS and YYEKEE (reference sequence). Deletions cut 4 bases from V and 2 bases from J, with 16 bases between.

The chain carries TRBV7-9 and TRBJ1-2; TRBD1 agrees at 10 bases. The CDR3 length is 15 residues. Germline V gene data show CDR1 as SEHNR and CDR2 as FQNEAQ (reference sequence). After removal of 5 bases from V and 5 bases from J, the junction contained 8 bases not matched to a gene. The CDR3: CASSPPGQGRYGYTF. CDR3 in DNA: TGTGCCAGCAGCCCTCCGGGACAGGGGCGGTATGGCTACACCTTC.

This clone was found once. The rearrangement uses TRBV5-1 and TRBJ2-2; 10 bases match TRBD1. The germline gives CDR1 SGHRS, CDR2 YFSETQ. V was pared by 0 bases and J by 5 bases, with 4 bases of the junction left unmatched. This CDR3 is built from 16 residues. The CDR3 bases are TGCGCCAGCAGCTTGGGAGGACAGGGGGTTACCGGGGAGCTGTTTTTT. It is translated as CASSLGGQGVTGELFF.

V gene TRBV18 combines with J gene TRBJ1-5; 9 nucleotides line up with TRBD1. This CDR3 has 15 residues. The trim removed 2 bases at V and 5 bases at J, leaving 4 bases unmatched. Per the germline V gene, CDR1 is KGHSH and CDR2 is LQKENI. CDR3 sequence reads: CASSPEQGADQPQHF. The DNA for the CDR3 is TGTGCCAGCTCACCAGAACAGGGGGCAGATCAGCCCCAGCATTTT.

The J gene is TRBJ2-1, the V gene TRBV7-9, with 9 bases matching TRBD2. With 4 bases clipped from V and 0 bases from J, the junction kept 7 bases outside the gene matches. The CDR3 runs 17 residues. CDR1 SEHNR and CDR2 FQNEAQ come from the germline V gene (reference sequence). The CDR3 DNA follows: TGTGCCAGCAGCTCCGCCCTGACTAGCGGCTCCTACAATGAGCAGTTCTTC. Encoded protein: CASSSALTSGSYNEQFF.

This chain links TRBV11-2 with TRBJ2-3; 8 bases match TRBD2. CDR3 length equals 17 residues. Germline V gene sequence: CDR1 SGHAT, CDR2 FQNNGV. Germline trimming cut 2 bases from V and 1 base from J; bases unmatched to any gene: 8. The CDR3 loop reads CASSLWGRGGGTDTQYF. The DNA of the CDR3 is TGTGCCAGCAGCTTATGGGGCCGGGGGGGCGGCACAGATACGCAGTATTTT.

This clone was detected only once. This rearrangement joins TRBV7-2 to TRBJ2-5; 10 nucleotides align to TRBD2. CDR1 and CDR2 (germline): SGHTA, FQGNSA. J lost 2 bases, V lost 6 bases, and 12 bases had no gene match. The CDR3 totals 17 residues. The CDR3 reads CASSSPRLAGEQETQYF. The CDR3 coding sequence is TGTGCCAGCAGTTCCCCCCGGCTAGCGGGAGAACAAGAGACCCAGTACTTC.

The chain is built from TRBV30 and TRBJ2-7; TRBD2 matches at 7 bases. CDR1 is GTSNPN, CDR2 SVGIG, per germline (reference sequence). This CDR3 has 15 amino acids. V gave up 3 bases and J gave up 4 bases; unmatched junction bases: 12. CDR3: CAWREKRLALYEQYF. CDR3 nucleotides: TGTGCCTGGAGGGAAAAAAGACTAGCCTTGTACGAGCAGTACTTC.

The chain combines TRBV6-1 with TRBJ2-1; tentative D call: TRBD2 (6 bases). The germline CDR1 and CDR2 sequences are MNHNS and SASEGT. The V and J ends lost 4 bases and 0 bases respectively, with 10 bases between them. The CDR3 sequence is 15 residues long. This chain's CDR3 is CASSARTNSYNEQFF. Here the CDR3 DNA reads TGTGCCAGCAGTGCCCGGACTAACTCCTACAATGAGCAGTTCTTC.